A selection of T cell receptor beta chains follows, all from one sample in a study of blood T cell repertoires in COVID-19. Clones were read by immunoSEQ multiplex PCR, and TCRdb kept only the in-frame ones, dropping some. The sample lists about 130,000 clones, just under 85% occurring once. The sample was peripheral blood. These receptors came from a human donor in a cohort sampled during active COVID-19. Both conserved end residues are part of each CDR3. A D gene is named only where the DNA matches it firmly. Clone size is given for some rows only: seen once, a few or many times, or a class if the clone is expanded.

abundance	d_gene	j_gene	v_gene	CDR3aa	CDR3nt
.	.	TRBJ1-5	TRBV19	CASSPRGAHQPQHF	TGTGCCAGTAGTCCCCGCGGGGCCCACCAGCCCCAGCATTTT
.	.	TRBJ1-1	TRBV15	CATSPPERLGTEAFF	TGTGCCACCAGCCCCCCTGAGAGGTTGGGCACTGAAGCTTTCTTT
once	.	TRBJ1-1	TRBV7-9	CASSPTEWSTEAFF	TGTGCCAGCAGCCCGACAGAGTGGTCCACTGAAGCTTTCTTT
.	TRBD1	TRBJ1-3	TRBV5-1	CASSLGDRSGGNTIYF	TGCGCCAGCAGTTTAGGGGACAGGTCAGGAGGAAACACCATATATTTT
.	.	TRBJ2-3	TRBV5-1	CASSSISGSDTQYF	TGCGCCAGCAGCTCAATTTCAGGGTCAGATACGCAGTATTTT
few	.	TRBJ1-5	TRBV6-5	CASGRQALKGPQHF	TGTGCCAGCGGGCGACAGGCCCTTAAGGGGCCCCAGCATTTT
.	.	TRBJ1-1	TRBV6-1	CASSLDSRGTEAFF	TGTGCCAGCAGTTTGGACAGTCGGGGTACTGAAGCTTTCTTT
.	.	TRBJ1-1	TRBV19	CASRTGRNTEAFF	TGTGCCAGTAGAACCGGGAGGAACACTGAAGCTTTCTTT
.	TRBD1	TRBJ1-2	TRBV30	CAWSPTGQGENYGYTF	TGTGCCTGGAGTCCAACGGGACAGGGGGAAAACTATGGCTACACCTTC
.	.	TRBJ2-2	TRBV28	CASRGGVEGAGELFF	TGTGCCAGCAGAGGGGGGGTCGAAGGAGCCGGGGAGCTGTTTTTT
.	TRBD2	TRBJ2-7	TRBV30	CAWSGTGGSYEQYF	TGTGCCTGGAGTGGGACGGGGGGCTCCTACGAGCAGTACTTC
.	TRBD1	TRBJ1-1	TRBV25-1	CASSDRGRGFNTEAFF	TGTGCCAGCAGTGACCGGGGCAGGGGGTTTAACACTGAAGCTTTCTTT
.	TRBD2	TRBJ2-5	TRBV11-2	CASSPRGGVGGETQYF	TGTGCCAGCAGCCCTCGGGGGGGGGTAGGAGGAGAGACCCAGTACTTC
.	TRBD2	TRBJ2-3	TRBV5-6	CASSQTSGGLSDTQYF	TGTGCCAGCAGCCAAACTAGCGGGGGACTCTCGGATACGCAGTATTTT